The 32 T cell receptor beta chains below come from one sample, sequenced in a study of human T cells and chemical hapten exposure. Indicated time point: pre-sensitization, week 0. The treatment was: therapeutic diphenylcyclopropenone sensitization with weekly scalp DPC. Each CDR3 protein gets one entry after TCRdb re-called the RACE reads with MiXCR. The table records roughly 260,000 distinct CDR3 sequences, approximately 8.6% of them present only once. The sample here was whole blood, taken in connection with sensitization to the hapten diphenylcyclopropenone (DPC). These receptors came from a woman aged 35 to 49 with alopecia areata. Some clones in this sample may be carry-over from other donors' samples.

There are a few counts of this clonotype. The chain joins TRBV5-1 to TRBJ1-4; D is undetermined. V gave up 4 bases and J gave up 5 bases, with 12 bases separating them. The CDR3 runs to 14 residues. In germline, CDR1 is SGHRS, CDR2 YFSETQ. CDR3 in DNA: TGCGCCAGCAGCCCTGTGTCAGGAAATGAAAAACTGTTTTTT. This encodes CASSPVSGNEKLFF.

This clonotype was detected only a few times. V is TRBV7-8 and J is TRBJ2-3; no reliable D call. CDR3 length equals 15 residues. V dropped 2 bases and J dropped 1 base, with 10 bases sitting between them. The germline CDR1 and CDR2 sequences are SGHVS and FQNEAQ. CDR3 DNA sequence: TGTGCCAGCAGCTTAAGGGTCAGCGGCACAGATACGCAGTATTTT. It codes for CASSLRVSGTDTQYF.

The rearrangement joins TRBV6-5 to TRBJ1-1; D might be TRBD1 (6 bases). CDR1 is MNHEY, CDR2 SVGAGI, per germline. This CDR3 has 18 amino acids. Trimming stripped 2 bases from V and 4 bases from J, with 23 bases between. Written as DNA, the CDR3 is TGTGCCAGCAGTTACCCGAATGTTGCGACAGGCGCGGTCACTGAAGCTTTCTTT. Protein sequence: CASSYPNVATGAVTEAFF.

This clonotype was found a few times. An end of the junction differs from the germline gene, which may be a read error. This chain links TRBV5-5 with TRBJ2-7; no definite D call. Germline V gene data show CDR1 as SGHKS and CDR2 as YYEKEE (reference sequence). CDR3 length equals 13 residues. The CDR3 DNA follows: TGTGTCAGCAGCTCCGGGTCTCTCTACGAGCAGTACTTC. Amino acids: CVSSSGSLYEQYF.

The chain combines TRBV5-1 with TRBJ2-5; 8 bases agree with TRBD2. The CDR3 has 14 amino acids. From germline, CDR1 is SGHRS and CDR2 YFSETQ. J was trimmed by 5 bases and V by 7 bases; bases with no gene match: 10. CDR3 sequence: CASGAGEARETQYF. The CDR3 DNA reads TGCGCCAGCGGAGCGGGAGAGGCCCGGGAGACCCAGTACTTC.

This clonotype was seen only a few times. The gene calls are TRBV7-9 and TRBJ2-3, with 7 bases lining up with TRBD1. The CDR3 is 16 amino acids. J gave up 3 bases and V 4 bases, and 10 bases lay outside the gene matches. The germline V gene has CDR1 SEHNR and CDR2 FQNEAQ (reference sequence). The CDR3 reads CASSSPQGGGTDTQYF. CDR3 DNA: TGTGCCAGCAGCTCCCCGCAAGGGGGCGGAACAGATACGCAGTATTTT.

The rearrangement links TRBV6-2 or TRBV6-3 to TRBJ2-7, with D maybe TRBD1 (6 bases). V lost 8 bases and J lost 5, with 19 bases in between. The CDR3 is 14 amino acids. Per the germline V gene, CDR1 is MNHEY and CDR2 is SVGEGT. The CDR3 nucleotides read TGTGCCAGCGGATACCAGGGGTTAAAAGACGAGCAGTACTTC. Amino acid sequence: CASGYQGLKDEQYF.

This chain joins TRBV29-1 and TRBJ2-3, with 12 nucleotides matching TRBD2. The CDR3 is made up of 15 amino acids. After removal of 6 bases from V and 3 bases from J, the junction contained 7 bases not matched to a gene. Germline V gene lookup returns CDR1 SQVTM and CDR2 ANQGSEA. The CDR3 loop is CSVGLAGSSTDTQYF. CDR3 nucleotides: TGCAGCGTAGGACTAGCGGGAAGTTCGACAGATACGCAGTATTTT.

The chain employs TRBV20-1 and TRBJ2-7, with 7 positions matching TRBD1. Losses at the gene ends were 0 bases for V and 5 bases for J; bases not matched to a gene: 7. The germline CDR1 and CDR2 sequences are DFQATT and SNEGSKA (reference sequence). The CDR3 is made up of 14 amino acids. The DNA of the CDR3 is TGCAGTGCTAGAGATATAAACAGGGGTAACGAGCAGTACTTC. This gives the protein CSARDINRGNEQYF.

V is TRBV6-2 or TRBV6-3 and J is TRBJ2-2; D uncertain. V lost 1 base and J lost 7, with 10 bases in between. CDR1 and CDR2 (germline): MNHEY, SVGEGT. The CDR3 loop spans 14 amino acids. The CDR3 protein is CASSYYPTGGELFF. CDR3 nucleotides: TGTGCCAGCAGTTACTACCCGACTGGCGGGGAGCTGTTTTTT.

The V gene is TRBV6-1, the J gene TRBJ2-1; TRBD2 aligns across 11 bases. The CDR3 runs to 17 residues. With 3 bases clipped from V and 4 bases from J, the junction kept 8 bases outside the gene matches. CDR1 MNHNS and CDR2 SASEGT come from the germline V gene. The CDR3 sequence is CASSDRGTSGFYNEQFF. CDR3 sequence (DNA): TGTGCCAGCAGTGACCGCGGGACTAGCGGCTTTTACAATGAGCAGTTCTTC.

This clonotype was detected a few times. The chain carries TRBV12-3 or TRBV12-4 and TRBJ1-3, with D unclear. V was cut by 3 bases and J by 0 bases, with 9 bases left in between. The CDR3 covers 15 residues. The CDR3 region is CASSFSESSGNTIYF. Written as DNA, the CDR3 is TGTGCCAGCAGTTTTAGTGAGAGCTCTGGAAACACCATATATTTT.

The chain joins TRBV29-1 to TRBJ1-1; D is undetermined. Germline assignment: CDR1 SQVTM and CDR2 ANQGSEA. This CDR3 region has 15 residues. Trimming took off 2 bases at V and 4 bases at J, with 17 bases between the two ends. This CDR3 is CSVEPPTWVLTEAFF. The CDR3 DNA sequence: TGCAGCGTTGAACCCCCTACCTGGGTACTCACTGAAGCTTTCTTT.

This clonotype was seen a single time. The CDR3 does not close with the conserved phenylalanine or tryptophan, likely indicating a read error. The chain combines TRBV7-2 with TRBJ2-1; 8 positions match TRBD2. The CDR3 sequence is 14 residues long. The V segment lost 3 bases and the J segment 8 bases; nucleotides outside the gene matches: 6. Germline V CDR1 and CDR2: SGHTA, FQGNSA. The CDR3 DNA sequence: TGTGCCAGCAGCTTCAGTGCGGGAGGCTATGAGCAGTTCTCC. Protein sequence: CASSFSAGGYEQFS.

This clonotype was detected only a few times. The J gene is TRBJ2-7, the V gene TRBV12-3 or TRBV12-4; D is unresolved. The length of the CDR3 is 14 residues. Trimming removed 4 bases from V and 3 bases from J, with 13 bases in between. CDR3 in amino acids: CASSYHSGVYEQYF. CDR3 coding DNA: TGTGCCAGCAGTTACCATAGTGGGGTCTACGAGCAGTACTTC.

The rearrangement uses TRBV7-2 and TRBJ1-2; weak D call: TRBD1 (6 bases). Germline CDR1 SGHTA, CDR2 FQGNSA. V lost 3 bases and J lost 4, with 12 bases in between. This CDR3 contains 14 residues. CDR3 sequence: CASSLDSQFYGYTF. The CDR3, as DNA: TGTGCCAGCAGCTTGGACAGCCAGTTCTATGGCTACACCTTC.

In this sample, this clonotype turned up a few times. The chain recombines TRBV10-3 with TRBJ1-3, with a possible D match to TRBD1 (5 bases). Per germline, CDR1 ENHRY and CDR2 SYGVKD. The CDR3 is 14 amino acids. With 6 bases removed from V and 0 bases from J, the gap between germline ends came to 9 bases. CDR3 region: CAIRSGASGNTIYF. The CDR3 DNA is TGTGCCATCAGGAGTGGGGCCTCTGGAAACACCATATATTTT.

This clonotype has just a few counts. The chain uses TRBV28 and TRBJ1-3; no definite D call. The V gene lost 2 bases and the J gene lost 0 bases, with 8 bases spanning the gap. CDR3 length: 15 amino acids. The germline V gene has CDR1 MDHEN and CDR2 SYDVKM. The CDR3 region has the DNA TGTGCCAGCAGTTTAAGGCCCAGCTCTGGAAACACCATATATTTT. This sequence encodes CASSLRPSSGNTIYF.

This clonotype was detected a few times. The chain carries TRBV4-2 and TRBJ2-1; D is possibly TRBD2 (6 bases). The ends were cut back, 1 base at V and 8 bases at J, with 21 bases in the middle. Germline values: CDR1 LGHNA, CDR2 YNFKEQ. The CDR3 contains 17 residues. The CDR3 region has the DNA TGTGCCAGCAGCCAAGGGTTCGCGGGAAGGTTTGGGGATGAGCAGTTCTTC. Amino acid sequence: CASSQGFAGRFGDEQFF.

This chain joins TRBV5-5 and TRBJ1-2, with a possible D match to TRBD1 (5 bases). Between the trimmed V and J ends, which lost 6 bases and 5 bases, there was a span of 20 bases. Germline CDR1 reads SGHKS; CDR2 reads YYEKEE (reference sequence). The CDR3 length is 15 residues. CDR3 DNA sequence: TGTGCCAGCACACCGCGTGTGGCAGGGCCATATGGCTACACCTTC. It yields the protein CASTPRVAGPYGYTF.

This clonotype was seen more than once but under ten times. The chain is built from TRBV10-3 and TRBJ2-7; D ambiguous. This CDR3 region has 12 residues. V lost 7 bases to trimming and J lost 4 bases, with 11 bases between them. Germline CDR1 is ENHRY and CDR2 is SYGVKD. The CDR3 loop reads CAIKSDGYEQYF. The CDR3 DNA sequence: TGTGCCATCAAATCGGATGGGTACGAGCAGTACTTC.

The chain has TRBV7-6 and TRBJ2-1; D is unresolved. Trimming removed 5 bases at V and 2 bases at J, with 16 bases between. The CDR3 consists of 16 residues. Germline loops: CDR1 SGHVS, CDR2 FNYEAQ. The CDR3 here is CASSRDSTWTYNEQFF. Written as DNA, the CDR3 is TGTGCCAGCAGCCGCGACTCCACGTGGACCTACAATGAGCAGTTCTTC.

The chain combines TRBV7-3 with TRBJ2-7, with a tentative D call TRBD1 (6 bases). V lost 5 bases, J lost 10 bases, and 18 bases lay in between. From germline, CDR1 is SGHTA and CDR2 FQGTGA. CDR3 length: 13 residues. The CDR3 protein is CASSPNRQEYQYF. CDR3 sequence (DNA): TGTGCCAGCAGCCCAAACCGACAGGAATACCAGTACTTC.

This clonotype was picked up a small number of times. The chain carries TRBV5-1 and TRBJ2-5; weak D call: TRBD1 (5 bases). V was clipped by 4 bases and J by 2 bases, with 9 bases between them. Germline CDR1 reads SGHRS; CDR2 reads YFSETQ. The CDR3 has 13 amino acids. The CDR3 is CASSVRQQETQYF. CDR3 in DNA: TGCGCCAGCAGCGTGCGACAGCAAGAGACCCAGTACTTC.

The CDR3 loop reads CASSFTSGPSYEQYF. CDR3 coding DNA: TGTGCCAGCAGCTTCACTAGCGGGCCTTCCTACGAGCAGTACTTC. V and J are TRBV7-8 and TRBJ2-7; TRBD2 matches 9 bases. The ends lost 3 bases at V and 1 base at J; junction bases unmatched: 4. This CDR3 has 15 residues. From germline, CDR1 is SGHVS and CDR2 FQNEAQ.

This clonotype has a count of ten or more. The J gene is TRBJ1-5, the V gene TRBV7-2; D perhaps matches TRBD1 (5 bases). The germline gives CDR1 SGHTA, CDR2 FQGNSA. The CDR3 has 15 amino acids. V lost 2 bases, J lost 2 bases, and 10 bases lay in between. CDR3 DNA sequence: TGTGCCAGCAGCTTATGGGACTTGGGCAATCAGCCCCAGCATTTT. Translating it yields CASSLWDLGNQPQHF.

The chain uses TRBV19 and TRBJ1-2, with TRBD1 matching 10 bases. V lost 7 bases and J lost 3; bases outside the gene matches: 8. The CDR3 contains 15 residues. The germline CDR1 and CDR2 sequences are LNHDA and SQIVND (reference sequence). This CDR3 reads CASTRQGALDYGYTF. The CDR3 DNA is TGTGCCAGTACCAGACAGGGGGCTCTGGACTATGGCTACACCTTC.

This clonotype has only a few counts. The chain joins TRBV4-3 to TRBJ2-7, with 9 positions matching TRBD2. This CDR3 spans 15 amino acids. V was pared by 2 bases and J by 3 bases, with 5 bases of the junction left unmatched. CDR1 and CDR2 (germline): LGHNA, YSLEER. CDR3 sequence reads: CASSQSGGQIYEQYF. DNA for the CDR3: TGCGCCAGCAGCCAAAGCGGGGGGCAAATCTACGAGCAGTACTTC.

This CDR3 reads CASSFRDRVNQPQHF. The DNA of the CDR3 is TGTGCCAGCAGTTTCCGGGACAGGGTAAATCAGCCCCAGCATTTT. The V call is TRBV28, the J call TRBJ1-5; 9 nucleotides align to TRBD1. This CDR3 region has 15 residues. Germline CDR1 and CDR2: MDHEN and SYDVKM. With V trimmed by 3 bases and J by 4 bases, 4 bases remained unmatched.

This clonotype was detected a few times. The chain joins TRBV29-1 to TRBJ2-7; unclear D gene. CDR1 is SQVTM, CDR2 ANQGSEA, per germline. V lost 3 bases and J 5 bases, leaving 11 bases between the germline ends. This CDR3 has 12 amino acids. The CDR3 DNA reads TGCAGCGTTGACTCTGTGGCAGACGAGCAGTACTTC. The encoded protein is CSVDSVADEQYF.

In its sample, this clonotype was seen a few times. This rearrangement joins TRBV27 to TRBJ1-6; 7 bases map to TRBD1. The CDR3 runs 15 residues. The V gene end was trimmed by 6 bases and the J gene end by 5 bases; junction bases not matched to a gene: 7. Germline assignment: CDR1 MNHEY and CDR2 SMNVEV (reference sequence). The CDR3 loop is CASRETGLHNSPLHF. Written as DNA, the CDR3 is TGTGCCAGCAGAGAGACAGGGCTACATAATTCACCCCTCCACTTT.

The chain is built from TRBV20-1 and TRBJ2-5; 7 bases align to TRBD1. V trimming: 3 bases; J trimming: 4 bases; junction bases outside the gene matches: 8. This CDR3 has 14 amino acids. CDR1 DFQATT and CDR2 SNEGSKA come from the germline V gene (reference sequence). The CDR3 nucleotides read TGCAGTGCTAGTATCCGGGCAGGGGGAGAGACCCAGTACTTC. It yields the protein CSASIRAGGETQYF.